This entry concerns a single T cell receptor beta chain. The antigen is not known. cDNA molecules carried unique molecular identifiers, and template switching added a universal primer site. TCRdb redid the calling of the 5' RACE reads with MiXCR, one entry per CDR3 protein. In the table there are about 700,000 distinct CDR3 sequences, around 8.3% of which are singletons. The source of the sample is a study of identical twins. Study results and limitations: Excess sharing between twins was weaker in beta out-of-frame sequences.

The same data also contributed to another study, on yellow fever vaccine responses in identical twins.

The clonotype comes from a woman aged 18-35 years in good health. The sample comprised PBMCs.

This chain's CDR3 is CSARDLRDLSTDTQYF. The CDR3 nucleotides are TGCAGTGCTAGAGATCTACGGGACTTGAGCACAGATACGCAGTATTTT. This chain connects TRBV20-1 to TRBJ2-3; D might be TRBD2 (6 bases). The CDR3 is 16 amino acids. Per the germline V gene, CDR1 is DFQATT and CDR2 is SNEGSKA (reference sequence). V shed 0 bases and J shed 0 bases, with 13 bases lying between them.